This T cell receptor (beta chain) derives from a study of T cell responses to AZD1222 COVID-19 vaccine. Study as a whole: Timing groups of about 4 and about 12 weeks for second doses were pooled.

Study-level findings and limits: Only after the peak T cell response were repertoires sampled. Nearly half of spike-specific TCRs reportedly go after variant regions that carry no mutations.

For this clone: Its antigen is not known.

The CDR3 length is 12 residues. Trimming shortened V by 6 bases and J by 5 bases, and 9 bases separated the two germline ends. The V gene's germline CDR1 is MNHEY and CDR2 SVGEGT. TCRdb's table, derived via immunoSEQ multiplex PCR, lists solely in-frame clones and lacks some. The repertoire holds over 90,000 clones, with approximately 88% as singletons. The chain employs TRBV6-2 or TRBV6-3 and TRBJ2-3, with D unclear. The sample was peripheral blood, taken on day 0 of AZD1222 vaccination. The clonotype originates from an adult in good health. The CDR3 sequence: CASSPVGDTQYF. CDR3 DNA sequence: TGTGCCAGCAGCCCCGTCGGAGATACGCAGTATTTT.